This T cell receptor beta chain was observed in a study of OX40 agonist ivuxolimab in advanced cancers. On the study more broadly: The study gave patients intravenous ivuxolimab at 0.01 to 10 mg/kg every 2 weeks. Head and neck, renal cell, melanoma or hepatocellular carcinoma were the cancers that dose-escalation patients had. Points from the study as a whole: By week 6 at 0.1 to 3.0 mg/kg, blood CD4+ and CD8+ T cells had expanded clonally.

Looked up from germline, CDR1 is MNHEY and CDR2 is SMNVEV (reference sequence). The CDR3 sequence is 17 residues long. V lost 4 bases, J lost 3 bases, and 11 bases stayed unmatched. Sequenced by immunoSEQ multiplex PCR; TCRdb stores in-frame clones only, minus some. The sample carries about 77,000 clones, about nine tenths recorded once. Concerning this clone itself: Its antigen is unidentified.

The chain carries TRBV27 and TRBJ2-1; 8 bases map to TRBD2. Source: CD4+ or CD8+ T cells sorted from blood, taken in a trial of the OX40 agonist ivuxolimab. The sequence came from an adult with an advanced solid tumor such as melanoma, head and neck, liver or kidney cancer. CDR3: CASSSGPGAGGYNEQFF. CDR3 DNA sequence: TGTGCCAGCAGTTCCGGACCGGGGGCGGGGGGCTACAATGAGCAGTTCTTC.